Below are 2 T cell receptor beta chains sequenced from a single sample in a study of T cell responses to AZD1222 COVID-19 vaccine. Repertoires were generated with immunoSEQ multiplex PCR, while TCRdb's copy carries only in-frame clones and drops some. The sample yields roughly 120,000 clones, 80% to 90% seen once. The sequencing here drew on peripheral blood, taken on day 0 of AZD1222 vaccination. All receptors come from an adult in good health.

The chain employs TRBV11-2 and TRBJ2-1, with D maybe TRBD1 (5 bases). Germline CDR1 reads SGHAT; CDR2 reads FQNNGV. The ends were cut back, 3 bases at V and 6 bases at J, with 15 bases in the middle. CDR3 length: 15 amino acids. CDR3 residues: CASSFSPGYGNEQFF. Here the CDR3 DNA reads TGTGCCAGCAGCTTTAGTCCAGGGTACGGCAATGAGCAGTTCTTC.

The chain links TRBV23-1 to TRBJ2-7; D may match TRBD1 or TRBD2 (5 bases each). TRBV23-1 is reported as an ORF; its role is uncertain. Trimming stripped 4 bases from V and 7 bases from J, with 14 bases between. There are 13 residues in the CDR3. The CDR3 region has the DNA TGCGCCAGCAGTCGGTGGGGGTTTGGTGAGCAGTACTTC. It codes for CASSRWGFGEQYF.